The T cell receptor (beta chain) under discussion was sequenced for a study of blood T cell repertoires in COVID-19. This CDR3 region has 16 residues. V gave up 4 bases and J gave up 8 bases, with 20 bases separating them. Germline lookup yields CDR1 MNHNS and CDR2 SASEGT. The protocol was immunoSEQ multiplex PCR, while the TCRdb copy is restricted to in-frame clones and leaves out a portion. The sample contains 150,000 to 200,000 clones, 80% to 85% of which appear only once. This chain uses TRBV6-1 with TRBJ1-4; D might be TRBD1 (6 bases). Sequencing input: peripheral blood. This receptor was identified in a woman aged 40 to 50 with acute or convalescent COVID-19. The CDR3 DNA sequence: TGTGCCAGCAGTGGAGGGGGAGGGGGGGTACGGGAAAAACTGTTTTTT. Translated: CASSGGGGGVREKLFF.